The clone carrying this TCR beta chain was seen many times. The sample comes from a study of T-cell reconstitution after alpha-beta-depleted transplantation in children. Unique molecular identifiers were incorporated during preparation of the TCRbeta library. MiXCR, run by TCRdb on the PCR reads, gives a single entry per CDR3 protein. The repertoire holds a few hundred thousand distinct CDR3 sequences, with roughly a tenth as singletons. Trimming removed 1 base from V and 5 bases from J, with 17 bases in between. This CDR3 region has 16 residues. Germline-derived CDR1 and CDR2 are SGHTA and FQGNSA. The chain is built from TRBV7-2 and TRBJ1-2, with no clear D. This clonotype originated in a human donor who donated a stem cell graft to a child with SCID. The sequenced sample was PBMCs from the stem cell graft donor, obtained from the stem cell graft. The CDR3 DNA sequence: TGTGCCAGCAGCTTAGGTGGCAGCGGACGCCAATATGGCTACACCTTC. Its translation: CASSLGGSGRQYGYTF.